These 12 T cell receptor beta chains were sequenced from one sample in a study of identifying expanded T cells in peripheral blood. Data came from immunoSEQ multiplex PCR; TCRdb stores just in-frame clones and leaves some out. The sample shows about 91,000 clones, 88% of them seen only once. The sequencing input was blood. The source of these receptors is a person aged 18 to 70 in good health.

V gene TRBV28 combines with J gene TRBJ2-1; 7 bases fit TRBD2. The V gene's germline CDR1 is MDHEN and CDR2 SYDVKM. CDR3 length equals 12 residues. Trimming removed 6 bases from V and 15 bases from J; junction bases left unmatched: 11. This CDR3 reads CASSVQRDRWFF. The DNA of the CDR3 is TGTGCCAGCAGCGTCCAGCGGGATAGGTGGTTCTTC.

The rearrangement joins TRBV4-3 to TRBJ2-1, with TRBD1 identical over 7 bases. CDR1 LGHNA and CDR2 YSLEER come from the germline V gene. V trimming: 2 bases; J trimming: 3 bases; junction bases outside the gene matches: 4. There are 15 residues in the CDR3. The DNA for the CDR3 is TGCGCCAGCAGCCAACAACGGGACAGCTACAATGAGCAGTTCTTC. Its protein product is CASSQQRDSYNEQFF.

The chain is built from TRBV5-4 and TRBJ2-5; tentative D call: TRBD2 (5 bases). The V gene's germline CDR1 is SGHNT and CDR2 YYREEE (reference sequence). Trimming cost V 1 base and J 7 bases, with 14 bases left between them. This CDR3 comprises 14 residues. CDR3 nucleotides: TGTGCCAGCAGCTTGCTGGGCGGAGAGGGGACCCAGTACTTC. Amino acid sequence: CASSLLGGEGTQYF.

V usage is TRBV19 and J usage is TRBJ2-7, with 7 bases fitting TRBD1. This CDR3 has 16 residues. Germline V gene lookup returns CDR1 LNHDA and CDR2 SQIVND (reference sequence). V lost 6 bases to trimming and J lost 3 bases; unmatched junction nucleotides: 14. Written as DNA, the CDR3 is TGTGCCAGTAGCAAGAATTGGGACAGTGAACTCTACGAGCAGTACTTC. Amino acids: CASSKNWDSELYEQYF.

This clone was recorded a few times. The CDR3: CASSLPGGYEQYF. In DNA, the CDR3 is TGTGCCAGCAGCCTCCCAGGGGGCTACGAGCAGTACTTC. The chain couples TRBV5-6 to TRBJ2-7, with TRBD1 matching 7 bases. This CDR3 region has 13 residues. J was trimmed by 3 bases and V by 4 bases; bases with no gene match: 4. Germline V gene sequence: CDR1 SGHDT, CDR2 YYEEEE.

The chain couples TRBV4-1 to TRBJ1-4, with D perhaps matching TRBD1 (6 bases). V lost 4 bases to trimming and J lost 12 bases, with 15 bases between them. CDR1 and CDR2 from the germline V gene are MGHRA and YSYEKL. The CDR3 contains 13 residues. CDR3 residues: CASSRSGGGELFF. CDR3 in DNA: TGCGCCAGCAGCCGATCGGGAGGGGGAGAACTGTTTTTT.

The chain joins TRBV2 to TRBJ2-5; 7 nucleotides align to TRBD1. The end of the DNA aligns better with TRBJ2-7, so the J call may be wrong. Germline assignment: CDR1 SNHLY and CDR2 FYNNEI. CDR3 length: 14 residues. The CDR3 DNA reads as TGTGCCAGCAGCTTGAGGACAGGCGCCCGCGAGCAGTACTTC. Encoded protein: CASSLRTGAREQYF.

This rearrangement joins TRBV23-1 to TRBJ2-4; TRBD1 aligns across 7 bases. TRBV23-1 is reported as an ORF; its role is uncertain. Germline trimming cut 7 bases from V and 0 bases from J; bases unmatched to any gene: 9. The CDR3 length is 16 residues. CDR3: CASKQGLPLAKNIQYF. The CDR3 DNA follows: TGCGCCAGCAAACAGGGGTTGCCGTTAGCCAAAAACATTCAGTACTTC.

J is TRBJ2-1 and V is TRBV6-4, with 9 bases fitting TRBD2. Germline CDR1 is MRHNA and CDR2 is SNTAGT. Unmatched junction bases numbered 2, after V lost 0 bases and J lost 2 bases. The CDR3 sequence is 16 residues long. The CDR3 here is CASSDSPSGAYNEQFF. The CDR3 DNA reads as TGTGCCAGCAGTGACTCGCCTAGCGGGGCCTACAATGAGCAGTTCTTC.

This clone was seen at least ten times. The chain couples TRBV6-6 to TRBJ1-5; 10 bases align to TRBD1. Germline CDR1 is MNHNY and CDR2 is SVGAGI (reference sequence). CDR3 size: 15 residues. The V and J ends lost 0 bases and 5 bases, in that order; junction bases with no gene match: 1. CDR3 coding DNA: TGTGCCAGCAGTTACTCTGGGACAGGGGATCAGCCCCAGCATTTT. Protein sequence: CASSYSGTGDQPQHF.

This clone was recorded once. This sequence joins TRBV28 and TRBJ2-3; D is unresolved. Germline V gene lookup returns CDR1 MDHEN and CDR2 SYDVKM. This CDR3 contains 11 residues. V shed 3 bases and J shed 6 bases, with 4 bases lying between them. CDR3 amino acids: CASSLYDTQYF. Here the CDR3 DNA reads TGTGCCAGCAGTTTGTACGATACGCAGTATTTT. Full variable domain (outside the CDR3, taken from reference TRBV28 and TRBJ2-3): DVKVTQSSRYLVKRTGEKVFLECVQDMDHENMFWYRQDPGLGLRLIYFSYDVKMKEKGDIPEGYSVSREKKERFSLILESASTNQTSMYLCASSLYDTQYFGPGTRLTVL.

The CDR3 region is CASSLSSQGLYEQYF. The CDR3 nucleotides are TGTGCCAGCAGCTTATCATCGCAGGGACTCTACGAGCAGTACTTC. The chain couples TRBV11-2 to TRBJ2-7, with D maybe TRBD2 (6 bases). Germline CDR1 reads SGHAT; CDR2 reads FQNNGV. V lost 2 bases and J lost 3, with 14 bases in between. CDR3 length equals 15 residues.